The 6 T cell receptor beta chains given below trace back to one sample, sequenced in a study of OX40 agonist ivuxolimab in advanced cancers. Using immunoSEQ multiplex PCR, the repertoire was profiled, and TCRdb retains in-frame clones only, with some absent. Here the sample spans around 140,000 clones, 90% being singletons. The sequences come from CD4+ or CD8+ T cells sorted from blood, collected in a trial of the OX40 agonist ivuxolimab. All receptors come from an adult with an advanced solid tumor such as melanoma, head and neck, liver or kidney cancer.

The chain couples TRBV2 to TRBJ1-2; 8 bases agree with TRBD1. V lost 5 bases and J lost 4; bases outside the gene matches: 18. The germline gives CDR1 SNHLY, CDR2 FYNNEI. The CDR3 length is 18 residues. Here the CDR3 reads CASSFTGTGTMLSYGYTF. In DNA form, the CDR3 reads TGTGCCAGCAGTTTTACCGGGACAGGCACTATGCTTAGCTATGGCTACACCTTC. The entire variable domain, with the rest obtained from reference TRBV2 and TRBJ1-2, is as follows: EPEVTQTPSHQVTQMGQEVILRCVPISNHLYFYWYRQILGQKVEFLVSFYNNEISEKSEIFDDQFSVERPDGSNFTLKIRSTKLEDSAMYFCASSFTGTGTMLSYGYTFGSGTRLTVV.

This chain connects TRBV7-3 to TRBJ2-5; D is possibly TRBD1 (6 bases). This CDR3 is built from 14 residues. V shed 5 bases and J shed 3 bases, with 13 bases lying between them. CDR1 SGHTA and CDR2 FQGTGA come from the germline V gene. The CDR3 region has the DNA TGTGCCAGCAGCAAAAGATCAGGGGAAGAGACCCAGTACTTC. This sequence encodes CASSKRSGEETQYF. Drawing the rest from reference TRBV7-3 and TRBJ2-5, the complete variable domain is GAGVSQTPSNKVTEKGKYVELRCDPISGHTALYWYRQSLGQGPEFLIYFQGTGAADDSGLPNDRFFAVRPEGSVSTLKIQRTERGDSAVYLCASSKRSGEETQYFGPGTRLLVL.

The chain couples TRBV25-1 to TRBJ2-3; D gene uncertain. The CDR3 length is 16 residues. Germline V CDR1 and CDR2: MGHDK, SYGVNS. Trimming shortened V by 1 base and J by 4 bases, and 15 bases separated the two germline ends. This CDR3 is CASSESSYTRADTQYF. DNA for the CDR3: TGTGCCAGCAGTGAATCCTCTTACACACGGGCAGATACGCAGTATTTT.

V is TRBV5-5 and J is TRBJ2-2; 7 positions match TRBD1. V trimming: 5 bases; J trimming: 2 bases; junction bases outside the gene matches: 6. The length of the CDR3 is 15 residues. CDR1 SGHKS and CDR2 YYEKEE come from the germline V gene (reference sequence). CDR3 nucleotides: TGTGCCAGCAGACGGACAGGATTAAACACCGGGGAGCTGTTTTTT. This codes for CASRRTGLNTGELFF.

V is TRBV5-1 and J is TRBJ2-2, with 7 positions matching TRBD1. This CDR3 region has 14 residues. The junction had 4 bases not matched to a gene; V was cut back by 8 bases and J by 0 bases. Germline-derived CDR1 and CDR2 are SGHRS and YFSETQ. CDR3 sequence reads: CASRGQSNTGELFF. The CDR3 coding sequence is TGCGCCAGTCGGGGACAGTCGAACACCGGGGAGCTGTTTTTT.

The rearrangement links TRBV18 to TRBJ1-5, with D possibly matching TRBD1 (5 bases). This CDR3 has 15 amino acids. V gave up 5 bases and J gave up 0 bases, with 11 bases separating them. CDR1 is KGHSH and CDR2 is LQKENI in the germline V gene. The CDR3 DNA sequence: TGTGCCAGCTCATCGACAGACAATAGCAATCAGCCCCAGCATTTT. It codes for CASSSTDNSNQPQHF.